The source of this TCR beta chain is a study of response to subunit inactivated influenza vaccine. To note about this clonotype: Its antigen is as yet unknown.

Study conclusions and caveats: Authors suggested each seasonal flu vaccination may recruit only limited numbers of new T cells.

In TCRdb, the RT-PCR reads were re-called with MiXCR into one record per CDR3 protein. The top ten clones hold less than 4% of a sample with 450,000 to 600,000 distinct CDR3 sequences, more than 15% of them seen once. The sequence came from a man aged 50 to 75 who received an inactivated influenza vaccine. The sequences come from CD4+ T cells sorted from PBMCs, collected around 25 months after vaccination.

The CDR3 reads CASNADASSYNSPLHF. The DNA for the CDR3 is TGTGCCAGCAATGCGGACGCGAGCTCCTATAATTCACCCCTCCACTTT. The chain links TRBV2 to TRBJ1-6; no reliable D call. Germline loops: CDR1 SNHLY, CDR2 FYNNEI. The V end lost 7 bases, the J end lost 0 bases, and 13 bases lay between the germline ends. This CDR3 is 16 amino acids long.